The rows below give T cell receptor beta chains drawn from one sample of a study of tumor-infiltrating lymphocytes in primary liver carcinoma. TCRdb re-derived calls from the multiplex PCR reads in MiXCR, one entry per CDR3 protein. This table has about 48,000 distinct CDR3 sequences, over 70% appearing once. What was sequenced was liver tumor tissue from sampling region 3. These receptors originate from a man aged 40-49 years with primary liver carcinoma and hepatitis B virus infection. CDR3s leave out the opening cysteine and the closing phenylalanine or tryptophan. The order of the fields is V gene, J gene, D gene, CDR3 protein. D genes are given only for firm matches.

>TRBV28|TRBJ2-2|NA
ASSLLGAVGDLF
>TRBV6-1|TRBJ2-7|NA
ANSVMAHRGDGQN
>TRBV7-6|TRBJ2-7|NA
ASSFGSGEQY
>TRBV11-2|TRBJ2-1|NA
AGSINDVYEQF
>TRBV29-1|TRBJ2-2|NA
SVESQSNTEELF
>TRBV28|TRBJ2-7|NA
ASNPGGGRTKGQY
>TRBV6-2/TRBV6-3|TRBJ2-3|TRBD1
ASSWGQLSIDMQY
>TRBV6-5|TRBJ1-5|TRBD1
ASRTGGLNKPQH
>TRBV11-2|TRBJ2-7|NA
ASSLTDAAYEQC
>TRBV28|TRBJ2-1|NA
ASSLGRSQF
>TRBV11-2|TRBJ1-5|NA
ASNPGGGYDNQPQH
>TRBV6-5|TRBJ2-1|NA
TSSSLASYNERF
>TRBV4-1|TRBJ1-6|NA
VSSPIARDVNSPLH
>TRBV4-2|TRBJ1-6|NA
TSSRLDNENSSLH
>TRBV11-2|TRBJ2-5|NA
ACRSRDSAHQETLY
>TRBV9|TRBJ2-7|TRBD1
ASRPTGQGGEQY
>TRBV11-1|TRBJ2-3|TRBD1
ANSTAQGAQADTQY
>TRBV7-2|TRBJ2-1|NA
ASSPLSSRLLGYNEQF
>TRBV10-2|TRBJ2-6|NA
ASSVLPADSLSGVNLLT
>TRBV7-9|TRBJ1-3|TRBD1
ASSLTGQGGNTIY
>TRBV4-1|TRBJ1-1|NA
ASTQDLVTSDRCRPLVTEAF
>TRBV12-3/TRBV12-4|TRBJ1-1|TRBD1
AGRRGQGPLMNTEAF
>TRBV6-6|TRBJ1-5|NA
VSSLPNQPQH
>TRBV12-3/TRBV12-4|TRBJ2-7|NA
ASHGRAYEQY
>TRBV28|TRBJ1-2|TRBD1
ASTSEQGGSYGYT
>TRBV6-1|TRBJ1-5|TRBD1
ASIEAQGAQPQR
>TRBV5-5|TRBJ2-3|TRBD2
ARSLGLAGDTQY
>TRBV7-3|TRBJ2-1|TRBD1
ASSPTGGNEQS
>TRBV11-2|TRBJ1-1|NA
ASSLNRAPNTEAF
>TRBV11-1|TRBJ2-4|TRBD2
ASSFPGTSGTKYIQY
>TRBV30|TRBJ1-6|NA
AWSPDGEASPLH
>TRBV29-1|TRBJ2-3|TRBD1
NVAPGQLTDTQY
>TRBV10-3|TRBJ2-3|TRBD2
AIRKRLAGGTTADTQY
>TRBV11-2|TRBJ2-7|NA
ASGLTDGAYEQY
>TRBV4-2|TRBJ2-7|TRBD1
AGSHDTRGRGGKQY
>TRBV6-5|TRBJ1-4|NA
ASSYSVASYEKLF
>TRBV4-1|TRBJ2-7|NA
ASSQVESGVGEQY
>TRBV6-6|TRBJ2-7|NA
ASRRESGYEQC
>TRBV6-5|TRBJ2-7|NA
ASSAGPVRLY
>TRBV4-1|TRBJ2-2|NA
ASSQEVANTGELF
>TRBV11-2|TRBJ2-5|NA
ASRERDSAHQETQY
>TRBV10-3|TRBJ2-6|TRBD1
ATIGQGARGANILT
>TRBV29-1|TRBJ2-1|TRBD1
SRLPGQGVDKQF
>TRBV5-4|TRBJ2-3|TRBD2
ASSSLTSGSTDTQY
>TRBV6-5|TRBJ2-5|NA
ASNSGLGGQETQY
>TRBV11-2|TRBJ2-1|TRBD2
ASSLTSGYNEQF
>TRBV11-2|TRBJ2-2|TRBD2
ANSLALAGITGELF
>TRBV11-1|TRBJ2-3|TRBD2
ASSKGLAVSIDTQY
>TRBV12-5|TRBJ1-6|NA
ASGLVA
>TRBV11-2|TRBJ2-7|NA
ASSLSQVEQY
>TRBV10-1|TRBJ2-1|TRBD2
TSSKAGGANELF
>TRBV28|TRBJ1-1|NA
ASQGEGLSEAF
>TRBV29-1|TRBJ2-7|NA
SGRVAYEQY
>TRBV6-6|TRBJ1-5|NA
ASSYGPQAGNQPQH
>TRBV7-3|TRBJ2-3|TRBD2
ASSRGSSDTQY
>TRBV11-2|TRBJ2-7|NA
VGSPSRAYSYEQY
>TRBV28|TRBJ2-1|TRBD2
ASSGESSGRGGYNEQF
>TRBV7-9|TRBJ2-5|TRBD2
ASSRGEGRIQETQY
>TRBV5-1|TRBJ1-2|NA
ASSLDNYGYT
>TRBV5-5|TRBJ2-3|NA
AGSIRGRAGTDTQY